This TCR beta chain was identified in a study of CD8+ T cells in alopecia areata. Broader study findings: Lesional scalp displayed greater clonality than normal scalp, most notably in alopecia totalis/universalis.

Reverse transcription of extracted RNA yielded cDNA, which provided the sequencing template. The data were produced by immunoSEQ multiplex PCR, yet TCRdb's version contains in-frame clones alone and is incomplete. Of about 200,000 clones detected, about three fifths appear once; the ten largest clones hold more than 0.4%. This clone was counted between two and nine times. Its antigen is currently unknown. The sample in question was CD4+ T cells sorted from blood, obtained at week 0. The sequence came from a human donor with alopecia areata.

The CDR3 DNA is TGCAGCGTTGTGGCGGCACAGACCCAGTACTTC. It is translated as CSVVAAQTQYF. V usage is TRBV29-1 and J usage is TRBJ2-5; unclear D gene. CDR3 length: 11 amino acids. Germline V gene sequence: CDR1 SQVTM, CDR2 ANQGSEA. The ends were cut back, 4 bases at V and 6 bases at J, with 9 bases in the middle.